This T cell receptor beta chain was captured in a study of tumor and adjacent non-tumor tissue in lung cancer (dated by TCRdb to 2016 to 2019). Context from the whole study: Of the cohort, roughly 12 patients had adenocarcinoma, 2 had squamous cell carcinoma and 1 had small cell lung cancer. Sequencing generated a total of 120 million or so productive TCRbeta reads, averaging approximately 4 million reads per sample. Using bulk TCRbeta repertoires from approximately 15 lung cancer patients, the study set lung tumor tissue side by side with matched distant non-tumor lung tissue. Among the approximately 15 patients, ages ranged from about 31 to 76 years, about 10 were men and 5 were women, and disease was TNM stage I to III. For each patient, one tumor sample and one normal lung sample were taken, giving under 35 paired specimens that underwent TCRbeta CDR3 sequencing.

Summary of the overall study and its limitations: In normal lung, the top 100 clones accounted for a significantly larger cumulative share of the repertoire than in tumor tissue. Significantly higher TCR diversity (inverse Simpson) was observed in tumor tissue than in normal lung tissue (approximately 430 vs 150, P = 0.0075, Mann-Whitney U test). Only about 14 patients were in the cohort, and the authors stated that larger samples and more detailed clinical data are needed. The sequencing platform is not named in the methods, and unique molecular identifiers are not mentioned. Significantly higher TCR diversity was found in younger patients, and higher tumor TCR diversity was associated with shorter overall and disease-free survival. Because peripheral blood was not sequenced, blood TCRbeta repertoires in the lung cancer patients of the study were not examined.

RNA was isolated from bulk unsorted tissue, and RNA quality was assessed with a NanoDrop ND-1000 and an Agilent 2100. Newly diagnosed lung cancer patients without prior chemotherapy who had been admitted for thoracic surgery in China between August and November 2014 were enrolled as donors. Patients with previous radiotherapy or chemotherapy, or with another concurrent cancer, were excluded from the study. Surgical tissue pieces of roughly 1-2 cm3 were preserved in RNAlater solution and stored at -80 °C until use. Of note for this clonotype: Its antigen target is currently unknown. This clone may be a read error of a much larger clone one base away.

There are 15 amino acids in the CDR3, from cysteine to phenylalanine inclusive. Only the CDR3 DNA is retained, 45 bases long and in frame from the first base. V gives up 4 bases and J gives up 1 base, and the segment between their germline ends measures 14 bases. CDR1 SGHRS and CDR2 YFSETQ were looked up in the germline V gene. The library was obtained by multiplex PCR. Sequencing relied on an Illumina HiSeq 2500. Following protocols modified from ARM-PCR, the researchers constructed TCRbeta libraries through three rounds of nested PCR with primers (Table S4). Before sequencing, PCR products of 200-500 bp were cut from the gel and purified using the QIAquick gel extraction kit. Regarding the original processing steps: Reads were cleaned with Trimmomatic, merged with FLASH into complete CDR3 sequences, and assigned to V(D)J germline segments with MiTCR. VDJtools was used to compute clonal diversity as the inverse Simpson's index. In-frame sequences lacking a premature stop codon were counted as productive reads. TCRdb reprocessing: public reads trimmed at Q25 with fastp, clones called with MiXCR, in-frame beta chains kept. Every entry covers one CDR3 protein and lists the most common genes and DNA from its rows. TCRdb, rather than the study authors, made the V and J calls. In all, the sample holds roughly 76,000 distinct CDR3 sequences, and roughly 70% of those were seen once. 10% to 15% of the sample goes to the ten largest clones.

The sequence was collected from a woman aged 70-85 years with non-small cell lung cancer. This sequence uses TRBV5-1 and TRBJ1-1; the D region possibly corresponds to TRBD1 (6 bases align). Sequencing input: lung tumor tissue. The CDR3 reads CASSLRGGPNTEAFF. The nucleotide sequence is TGCGCCAGCAGCCTGAGAGGGGGTCCGAACACTGAAGCTTTCTTT.